The 3 T cell receptor beta chains listed next were all sequenced from one sample in a study of regulatory T cells in long-lasting Graves disease. Time point in this sample: persistent/refractory GD, antithyroid drugs over 5 years with positive TRAb. From RNA extracted from PBMCs, the TCR library was made. In building TCR beta libraries, iRepertoire HTBI primers were used together with Arm-PCR of CDR3 regions. TCRdb re-analysed the multiplex PCR reads in MiXCR, keeping a single row per CDR3 protein. The sample has roughly 450,000 distinct CDR3 sequences; 23% are singletons. The input for sequencing was peripheral blood mononuclear cells (PBMCs), taken when the disease was refractory, from a patient treated with antithyroid drugs. The receptors shown here come from a female donor with Graves disease.

This clonotype was found a few times. This chain links TRBV10-3 with TRBJ2-7, with 11 bases fitting TRBD1. This CDR3 is 15 amino acids long. The germline gives CDR1 ENHRY, CDR2 SYGVKD. V shed 5 bases and J 3 bases; nucleotides not matched to a gene: 6. The CDR3 protein is CAISRTGQGDYEQYF. The CDR3 region has the DNA TGTGCCATCAGTCGGACGGGACAGGGGGACTACGAGCAGTACTTC.

This clonotype was picked up many times. The chain is built from TRBV24-1 and TRBJ2-7, with no clear D. CDR1 and CDR2 (germline): KGHDR, SFDVKD. This CDR3 region has 13 residues. Deletions cut 6 bases from V and 4 bases from J, with 12 bases between. The CDR3 sequence: CATSRKESYEQYF. As DNA, the CDR3 is TGTGCCACCAGTAGGAAGGAGTCGTACGAGCAGTACTTC.

About this clonotype itself: A single base separates this from a much larger clone, so it may be a read error. The V call is TRBV28, the J call TRBJ1-4, with 7 bases aligning to TRBD1. CDR1 and CDR2 (germline): MDHEN, SYDVKM. V lost 7 bases and J lost 10; bases outside the gene matches: 9. The CDR3 has 13 amino acids. The CDR3 here is CASTGQDARKLFF. The CDR3 nucleotides are TGTGCCAGCACTGGACAGGATGCGAGAAAACTGTTTTTT.